This T cell receptor beta chain was recorded in a study of blood T cell repertoires in COVID-19. In the study overall: Donors in the United States, Italy and Spain gave samples during acute or convalescent COVID-19.

Authors' analysis steps: Estimates of nucleated cell counts were drawn from the amplification of reference gene primers. TCRdb's copy holds only in-frame clones and misses some; the assay was immunoSEQ multiplex PCR. That table gives V, J and clone size, and the DNA gave D and trimming. The sample lists roughly 200,000 clones, about 84% occurring once. This TCR came from a woman older than 75 with acute or convalescent COVID-19. Sequencing used peripheral blood.

This chain's CDR3 is CASRGAPARRADTQYF. The CDR3 DNA follows: TGCGCCAGCAGAGGGGCACCAGCCCGCAGGGCGGATACGCAGTATTTT. The V and J genes are TRBV5-1 and TRBJ2-3, with TRBD1 as a possible D gene (5 bases). This CDR3 comprises 16 residues. V was pared by 5 bases and J by 6 bases, with 22 bases between. CDR1 is SGHRS and CDR2 is YFSETQ in the germline V gene.